The 8 T cell receptor beta chains listed next were all sequenced from one sample in a study of beta chain features in type 1 diabetes. What was sequenced were expressed TCRB transcripts, since all of the isolated RNA had been reverse transcribed. The protocol was immunoSEQ multiplex PCR, while the TCRdb copy is restricted to in-frame clones and leaves out a portion. This table has 150,000 to 200,000 clones, roughly 9% appearing once. The sequencing sample was made of central memory CD4+ T cells from blood. These receptors were collected from a woman in her late teens or twenties in good health.

The chain has TRBV6-6 and TRBJ1-5, with D possibly being TRBD1 (5 bases). The CDR3 totals 15 residues. Trimming cost V 3 bases and J 0 bases, with 9 bases left between them. Germline assignment: CDR1 MNHNY and CDR2 SVGAGI (reference sequence). The CDR3 region has the DNA TGTGCCAGCAGTTATCGGCAGGGTAGCAATCAGCCCCAGCATTTT. Its protein is CASSYRQGSNQPQHF.

This clone has a count of ten or more. The chain uses TRBV10-3 and TRBJ2-7; 7 nucleotides align to TRBD1. V shed 6 bases, J shed 2 bases, and the junction held 4 bases outside the gene matches. The CDR3 is 13 amino acids. Germline V lookup: CDR1 ENHRY, CDR2 SYGVKD. CDR3 sequence (DNA): TGTGCCATCAGGGGGGACAGCCCCTACGAGCAGTACTTC. Translated: CAIRGDSPYEQYF.

This clone was detected a few times. In DNA form, the CDR3 reads TGTGCCACCAGCAGAGACCGACCCAACAGGGGAAACACTGAAGCTTTCTTT. This gives the protein CATSRDRPNRGNTEAFF. The genes are TRBV15 and TRBJ1-1; 7 positions match TRBD1. J lost 2 bases, V lost 0 bases, and 9 bases had no gene match. Germline loops: CDR1 LNHNV, CDR2 YYDKDF (reference sequence). The CDR3 length is 17 residues.

In its sample, this clone was seen a few times. The V and J genes are TRBV7-2 and TRBJ2-5; D call uncertain. The V end was cut by 2 bases, the J end by 5 bases, with 9 bases between. Germline-derived CDR1 and CDR2 are SGHTA and FQGNSA. The CDR3 contains 13 residues. The CDR3 reads CASSLNSRETQYF. Written as DNA, the CDR3 is TGTGCCAGCAGCTTAAACAGTCGGGAGACCCAGTACTTC.

This clone was observed a few times. The genes are TRBV5-6 and TRBJ2-1; D not resolved. The germline gives CDR1 SGHDT, CDR2 YYEEEE. The CDR3 loop spans 12 amino acids. V was shortened by 2 bases and J by 5 bases, with 5 bases between the two germline ends. The CDR3 region is CASSFTDNEQFF. The CDR3 coding sequence is TGTGCCAGCAGCTTCACTGACAATGAGCAGTTCTTC.

There are a few counts of this clone. For the CDR3, the DNA is TGCGCCAGCAGCGCCGGGACAGGGGAAAATGAGCAGTTCTTC. This codes for CASSAGTGENEQFF. The rearrangement joins TRBV4-3 to TRBJ2-1, with 10 positions matching TRBD1. The ends lost 5 bases at V and 7 bases at J; junction bases unmatched: 5. This CDR3 is built from 14 residues. Germline-derived CDR1 and CDR2 are LGHNA and YSLEER.

This clone was seen only a few times. This chain joins TRBV5-1 and TRBJ2-5; TRBD2 matches 7 bases. Germline assignment: CDR1 SGHRS and CDR2 YFSETQ. V was clipped by 0 bases and J by 1 base; unmatched bases: 3. The CDR3 runs 15 residues. CDR3 nucleotide sequence: TGCGCCAGCAGCTTGGTAGGCGGGAGCCAAGAGACCCAGTACTTC. Encoded protein: CASSLVGGSQETQYF.

V gene TRBV29-1 combines with J gene TRBJ1-1, with D unclear. Trimming removed 0 bases at V and 5 bases at J, with 4 bases between. The CDR3 runs to 11 residues. In germline, CDR1 is SQVTM, CDR2 ANQGSEA. CDR3 DNA sequence: TGCAGCGTTGAAGAGCAGACTGAAGCTTTCTTT. It specifies CSVEEQTEAFF.